The subject of this entry is one T cell receptor beta chain. This clonotype was counted ten times or more. Its antigen specificity is not known. No base quality values were provided; no much bigger clone lies one nucleotide off. The data were taken from a study of identical twins (TCRdb year 2016). Broadly, across the study: The study deep-sequenced TCR alpha and beta repertoires from monozygotic twins, unrelated adults of various ages and cord blood to test whether fetal clonotypes persist. Replicate twin experiments were performed at different times using different library preparation protocols to rule out contamination.

Only healthy Caucasian donors were included. Using Miltenyi CD45RO+ enrichment and human naive T-cell isolation kits, memory (CD45RO+) and naive T cells were isolated from PBMC. Libraries were prepared through 5' RACE. The instrument given in TCRdb is Illumina HiSeq 2000. Template switching added a universal primer binding site, and the final cDNA carried a unique molecular identifier that allowed TCR cDNA molecules to be counted accurately. Specific primers in the conserved constant-segment region were used to synthesize first-strand cDNA for the TCR alpha and beta chains. Each cDNA library was double barcoded, with a SMART-Mk sample barcode plus Illumina barcodes, to control for contamination. TruSeq adapter sequences, together with Illumina sample barcodes, were added in two successive PCR steps. The Illumina HiSeq platform was used with custom primers to sequence TCR alpha and beta cDNA libraries. Per the original workflow: MiGEC processed the raw reads to extract unique molecular identifiers, while MiXCR was used to determine the CDR3 positions. Recombination models were inferred per individual with the repgenHMM and IGoR tools using an EM algorithm. The tcR package in R was used for shared clonotype analysis, with sharing normalized by the product of cloneset sizes. To study raw recombination free of thymic and clonal selection effects, out-of-frame nonproductive sequences were analyzed. TCRdb itself trimmed the public reads at Q25 with fastp, ran MiXCR and retained productive beta chains. Every distinct CDR3 protein forms one entry, paired with its most common genes and DNA. TCRdb assigned the V and J calls; the authors' analysis was not used. The sample data list roughly 250,000 distinct CDR3 sequences, and 11% to 15% of these were observed just once. The biggest ten clones account for approximately 8.8% of the sample.

The research as a whole found: Zero-insertion analyses could be partly confounded by invariant T cells such as MAIT and iNKT, although diverse VJ usage argued against such confounding for most clonotypes. Excess twin sharing in beta out-of-frame sequences was weaker because fewer shared sequences lowered the signal-to-noise ratio. Fewer insertions were carried by abundant cord blood beta clonotypes; a weaker similar trend was observed in young adult naive repertoires, while no such trend was observed in memory repertoires. In monozygotic twins, recombination models systematically underestimated out-of-frame TCR alpha sharing, but the models matched the sharing seen between unrelated individuals. Because the same donors could not be followed over many years, conclusions were based on cross-sectional statistical analysis. Compared with coincidental sharing between unrelated individuals, out-of-frame TCR alpha sequences shared between twins had an excess of sequences with low generation probability.

From its cysteine to its phenylalanine, the CDR3 spans 15 amino acids. The kept DNA is CDR3 alone, 45 bases in frame from the first base. Deletion took 0 bases off V and 8 bases off J, with a span of 16 bases between the germline ends. As encoded in the germline V gene, CDR1 is SGHTA while CDR2 is FQGNSA. Sequenced: memory (CD45RO+) T cells sorted from blood. This specimen's cell subset or site label, per the study, means: CD45RO+ enriched T cells. The TCR sequence derives from a woman under 30 in good health. This sequence uses TRBV7-2 and TRBJ1-2; a weak D assignment points to TRBD1 (6 bases agree). The CDR3 amino acid sequence is: CASSLAGQTPSGYTF. The nucleotide sequence reads as follows: TGTGCCAGCAGCTTAGCAGGACAGACCCCTTCGGGCTACACCTTC.